This T cell receptor (beta chain) was profiled in a study of blood T cell repertoires in COVID-19. Per the study methods: It was from reference gene primer amplification that nucleated cell counts were estimated. Assay: immunoSEQ multiplex PCR; the TCRdb copy retains only in-frame clones and omits some. V and J calls plus clone size are reproduced from that table; the DNA served to infer D and trimming. Found here are around 240,000 clones, over 75% of them singletons; the top ten hold 1.5% to 2%. Participant age was about 18 to 89 years, and participants resided in around 24 US areas. Germline-derived CDR1 and CDR2 are SGHTA and FQGNSA. The V segment lost 5 bases and the J segment 4 bases; nucleotides outside the gene matches: 6. The length of the CDR3 is 14 residues. This clone was recorded a few times.

Sequenced: PBMCs or T cells enriched from blood (not recorded which). The rearrangement links TRBV7-2 to TRBJ2-3; 7 nucleotides align to TRBD2. The clonotype was recovered from a woman aged 50 to 65 who had recovered from COVID-19. DNA for the CDR3: TGTGCCAGCAGCCCACGGAGCGGGGCAGATACGCAGTATTTT. It encodes CASSPRSGADTQYF.